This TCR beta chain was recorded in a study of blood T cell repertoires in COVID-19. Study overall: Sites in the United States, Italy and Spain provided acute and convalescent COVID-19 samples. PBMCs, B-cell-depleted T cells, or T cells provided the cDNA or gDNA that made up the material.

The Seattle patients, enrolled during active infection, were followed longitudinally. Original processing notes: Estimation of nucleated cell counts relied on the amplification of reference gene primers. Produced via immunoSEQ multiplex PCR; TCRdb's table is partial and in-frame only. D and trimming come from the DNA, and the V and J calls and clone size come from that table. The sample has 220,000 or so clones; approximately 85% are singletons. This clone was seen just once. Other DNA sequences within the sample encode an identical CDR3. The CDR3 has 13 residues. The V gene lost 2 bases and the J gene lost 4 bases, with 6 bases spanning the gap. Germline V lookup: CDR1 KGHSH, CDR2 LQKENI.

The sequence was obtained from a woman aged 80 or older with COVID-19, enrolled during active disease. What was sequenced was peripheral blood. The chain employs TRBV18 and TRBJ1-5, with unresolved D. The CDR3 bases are TGTGCCAGCTCACCAGCGTTAAATCAGCCCCAGCATTTT. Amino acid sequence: CASSPALNQPQHF.